Only a few counts were recorded for the clone carrying this T cell receptor (beta chain). Its antigen is still unknown. This sample stems from a study of human T cells and chemical hapten exposure. Background on the study: Largely, small differences in pooled library volume made per-sample TCR yields vary.

General study points: Once DPC sensitization occurred, TCRs above 1 in 1000 frequency showed no change.

Attachment of unique molecular identifiers to individual cDNA molecules was performed in the library. Original analysis: Sample TCR totals centred on a median of about 92,000, ranging about 23,224 to 700,000. TCRdb reprocessed the RACE reads via MiXCR and lists one record per CDR3 protein. TCRdb, not the original authors, processed these V and J calls. The sample holds 100,000 to 150,000 distinct CDR3 sequences; more than 7.5% are singletons and the top ten take approximately 1.6%. This CDR3 contains 15 residues. With 1 base removed from V and 3 bases from J, the gap between germline ends came to 12 bases. Per germline, CDR1 DFQATT and CDR2 SNEGSKA (reference sequence). Time point in this sample: healthy volunteer bleed at 2 weeks. Extraction yielded total RNA from whole blood (unfractionated).

The sequence was obtained from a male donor in good health. Some clones in this sample may be carry-over from other donors' samples. The chain links TRBV20-1 to TRBJ2-2; D remains unclear. The sample taken for sequencing was whole blood. The CDR3 DNA reads as TGCAGTGCTAGAGTGTTGATAGCCTACACCGGGGAGCTGTTTTTT. It translates to CSARVLIAYTGELFF.